This passage covers 17 T cell receptor beta chains from one sample sequenced in a study of post-analysis software for immune sequencing data. Antigens of these TCRs are unknown. Study-wide results and limits: Patients showed TRBV5-6, TRBV5-1 and TRBV20-1 among four to six TRBV segments more frequent than in controls.

cDNA libraries of TCR beta carried unique molecular identifiers. TCRdb fed the PCR reads into MiXCR, producing one record per CDR3 protein. The sample lists roughly 650,000 distinct CDR3 sequences; around 64% were seen once. Sample: blood. The receptors were gathered from a girl aged 2 to 10 with multiple sclerosis.

The V call is TRBV10-3, the J call TRBJ2-4; 9 positions agree with TRBD1. The CDR3 loop spans 17 amino acids. V shed 11 bases and J 0 bases; nucleotides not matched to a gene: 14. Germline V gives CDR1 ENHRY, CDR2 SYGVKD. The CDR3, as DNA: TGTGCCGTAAGGGACAGGGAGCCTAACCTAGCCAAAAACATTCAGTACTTC. Encoded protein: CAVRDREPNLAKNIQYF.

This chain links TRBV4-1 with TRBJ2-1, with D maybe TRBD2 (7 bases). The V end was cut by 4 bases, the J end by 8 bases, with 15 bases between. Germline V gene data show CDR1 as MGHRA and CDR2 as YSYEKL. The CDR3 has 14 residues. CDR3 in amino acids: CASSPVGGAHEQFF. The DNA for the CDR3 is TGCGCCAGCAGCCCCGTTGGGGGGGCCCATGAGCAGTTCTTC.

This clonotype was counted many times. One junction end does not reproduce the germline sequence, and a read error may be involved. This sequence joins TRBV7-9 and TRBJ2-7; D is unclear. CDR3 length: 13 residues. Per germline, CDR1 SEHNR and CDR2 FQNEAQ (reference sequence). The CDR3 coding sequence is TGCGCCAGCAGCTTGGACGGGTCCTACGAGCAGTACTTC. It codes for CASSLDGSYEQYF.

V and J are TRBV11-2 and TRBJ2-5; 10 bases are a match to TRBD2. J lost 4 bases, V lost 4 bases, and 0 bases had no gene match. This CDR3 spans 13 amino acids. In germline, CDR1 is SGHAT, CDR2 FQNNGV. The chain's CDR3 is CASSSSGRETQYF. In DNA form, the CDR3 reads TGTGCCAGCAGCTCTAGCGGGAGAGAGACCCAGTACTTC.

This rearrangement joins TRBV24-1 to TRBJ2-1; 9 bases are shared with TRBD2. Germline assignment: CDR1 KGHDR and CDR2 SFDVKD. The CDR3 spans 18 residues. With 5 bases clipped from V and 1 base from J, the junction kept 11 bases outside the gene matches. The CDR3 coding sequence is TGTGCCACCAGTGCCCAGCAACCGGGACTAGCATCCTACAATGAGCAGTTCTTC. Encoded protein: CATSAQQPGLASYNEQFF.

This chain uses TRBV27 with TRBJ2-5; possible D gene TRBD2, 5 bases. CDR3 length equals 15 residues. The germline gives CDR1 MNHEY, CDR2 SMNVEV (reference sequence). V lost 5 bases and J lost 0, with 13 bases in between. DNA of the CDR3: TGTGCCAGCAGTCCAGCGGTGAAGAACCAAGAGACCCAGTACTTC. This translates into CASSPAVKNQETQYF.

This clonotype has more than one count but fewer than ten. The junction shows a germline mismatch at one end, possibly a read error. The genes are TRBV5-1 and TRBJ2-1; no clear D. CDR3 size: 12 residues. Germline lookup yields CDR1 SGHRS and CDR2 YFSETQ. CDR3 DNA: TGTGCCAGCAGCTTTCTTAACAATGAGCAGTTCTTC. Protein: CASSFLNNEQFF.

V is TRBV7-9 and J is TRBJ1-1; tentative D call: TRBD1 (5 bases). The CDR3 extends over 16 amino acids. Germline CDR1 and CDR2: SEHNR and FQNEAQ (reference sequence). The V gene lost 1 base and the J gene lost 2 bases, with 14 bases spanning the gap. The chain's CDR3 is CASSLVGQKLNTEAFF. CDR3 sequence (DNA): TGTGCCAGCAGCTTAGTGGGGCAGAAACTAAACACTGAAGCTTTCTTT.

This clonotype is a singleton in its sample. This chain connects TRBV5-1 to TRBJ2-3, with 15 nucleotides matching TRBD2. Germline lookup yields CDR1 SGHRS and CDR2 YFSETQ. The CDR3 sequence is 18 residues long. J was trimmed by 3 bases and V by 6 bases; bases with no gene match: 11. In DNA form, the CDR3 reads TGCGCCAGCACCCCAGGTGGACTAGCGGGAGGGGAGACAGATACGCAGTATTTT. Translating it yields CASTPGGLAGGETDTQYF. The whole variable domain, filled in from reference TRBV5-1 and TRBJ2-3, reads KAGVTQTPRYLIKTRGQQVTLSCSPISGHRSVSWYQQTPGQGLQFLFEYFSETQRNKGNFPGRFSGRQFSNSRSEMNVSTLELGDSALYLCASTPGGLAGGETDTQYFGPGTRLTVL.

The chain has TRBV7-9 and TRBJ2-1, with 8 bases fitting TRBD2. The CDR3 contains 16 residues. Germline values: CDR1 SEHNR, CDR2 FQNEAQ (reference sequence). V lost 5 bases and J lost 6; bases outside the gene matches: 12. This CDR3 is CASSGPGTSNGNEQFF. CDR3 bases: TGTGCCAGCAGCGGTCCTGGGACTAGTAATGGCAATGAGCAGTTCTTC.

The J gene is TRBJ2-7, the V gene TRBV30; no firm D call. The germline V gene has CDR1 GTSNPN and CDR2 SVGIG (reference sequence). There are 14 residues in the CDR3. Trimming took 1 base from V and 3 from J, leaving 13 bases between them. CDR3 residues: CAWSGRHPLYEQYF. DNA of the CDR3: TGTGCCTGGAGTGGTAGACACCCTCTCTACGAGCAGTACTTC.

V gene TRBV5-1 combines with J gene TRBJ2-1; possibly TRBD2 for D (6 bases). CDR3 length: 12 amino acids. Germline V CDR1 and CDR2: SGHRS, YFSETQ. The V end was cut by 4 bases, the J end by 10 bases, with 12 bases between. CDR3 in DNA: TGCGCCAGCAGCACTAGCAGGACGGAGCAGTTCTTC. Amino acids: CASSTSRTEQFF. Variable domain in full (rest from reference TRBV5-1 and TRBJ2-1): KAGVTQTPRYLIKTRGQQVTLSCSPISGHRSVSWYQQTPGQGLQFLFEYFSETQRNKGNFPGRFSGRQFSNSRSEMNVSTLELGDSALYLCASSTSRTEQFFGPGTRLTVL.

This sequence joins TRBV2 and TRBJ2-4, with 7 bases lining up with TRBD2. The J call is uncertain, as TRBJ2-7 better fits the DNA end. CDR1 and CDR2 from the germline V gene are SNHLY and FYNNEI. The CDR3 consists of 16 residues. This CDR3 is CASSEPASGHLYEQYF. The CDR3 DNA sequence: TGTGCCAGCAGTGAACCGGCTAGCGGCCACCTTTACGAGCAGTACTTC.

The V call is TRBV7-2, the J call TRBJ2-5, with TRBD1 as a possible D gene (6 bases). V shed 1 base and J shed 5 bases, with 14 bases lying between them. CDR1 and CDR2 from the germline V gene are SGHTA and FQGNSA. The CDR3 is 15 amino acids. The CDR3 DNA reads as TGTGCCAGCAGCTTAGTCAGGGGCTTATGGGAGACCCAGTACTTC. It codes for CASSLVRGLWETQYF.

The V gene is TRBV6-6, the J gene TRBJ2-7; D assignment may be TRBD1 or TRBD2 (5 bases each). This CDR3 spans 15 amino acids. CDR1 and CDR2 from the germline V gene are MNHNY and SVGAGI (reference sequence). Trimming cost V 5 bases and J 0 bases, with 14 bases left between them. The CDR3 bases are TGTGCCAGCAGTCGGAAGGGACCGGTCTCCTACGAGCAGTACTTC. Protein sequence: CASSRKGPVSYEQYF.

The chain joins TRBV2 to TRBJ2-7, with D unresolved. Trimming shortened V by 7 bases and J by 4 bases, and 11 bases separated the two germline ends. Germline lookup yields CDR1 SNHLY and CDR2 FYNNEI. This CDR3 is 12 amino acids long. The CDR3 reads CASNELGYEQYF. CDR3 nucleotide sequence: TGTGCCAGCAACGAACTTGGGTACGAGCAGTACTTC.

The V gene is TRBV12-3 or TRBV12-4, the J gene TRBJ1-2; no clear D gene. This CDR3 region has 14 residues. V lost 2 bases and J 8 bases, leaving 15 bases between the germline ends. CDR3 nucleotides: TGTGCCAGCAGTTTATACGAGGGCGCAGAAGGCTACACCTTC. Translation gives CASSLYEGAEGYTF.